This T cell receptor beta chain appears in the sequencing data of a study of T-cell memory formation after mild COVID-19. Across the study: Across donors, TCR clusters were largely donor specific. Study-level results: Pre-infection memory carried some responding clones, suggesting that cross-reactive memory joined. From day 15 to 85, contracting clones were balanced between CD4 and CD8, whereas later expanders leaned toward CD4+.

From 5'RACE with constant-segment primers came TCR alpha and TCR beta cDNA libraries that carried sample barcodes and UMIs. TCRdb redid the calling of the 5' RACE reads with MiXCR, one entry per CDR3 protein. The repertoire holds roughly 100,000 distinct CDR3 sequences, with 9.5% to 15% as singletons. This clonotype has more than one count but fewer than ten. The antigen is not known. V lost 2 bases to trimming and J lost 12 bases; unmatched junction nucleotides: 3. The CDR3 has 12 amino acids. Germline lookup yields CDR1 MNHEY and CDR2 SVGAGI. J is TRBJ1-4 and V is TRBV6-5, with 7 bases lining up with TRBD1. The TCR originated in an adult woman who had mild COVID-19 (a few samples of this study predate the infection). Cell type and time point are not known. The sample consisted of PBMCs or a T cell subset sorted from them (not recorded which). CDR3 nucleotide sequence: TGTGCCAGCAGTTACGACAGGGCTGAACTGTTTTTT. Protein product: CASSYDRAELFF.